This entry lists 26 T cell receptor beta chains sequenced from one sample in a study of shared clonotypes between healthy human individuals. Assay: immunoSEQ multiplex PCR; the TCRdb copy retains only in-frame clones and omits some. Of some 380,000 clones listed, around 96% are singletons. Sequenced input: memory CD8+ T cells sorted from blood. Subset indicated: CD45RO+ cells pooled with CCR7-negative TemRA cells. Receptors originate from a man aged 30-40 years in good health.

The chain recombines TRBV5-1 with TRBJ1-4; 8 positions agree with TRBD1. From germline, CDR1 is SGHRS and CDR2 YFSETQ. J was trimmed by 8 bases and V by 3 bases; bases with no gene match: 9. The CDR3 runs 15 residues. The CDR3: CASSSTGVVGEKLFF. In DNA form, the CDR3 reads TGCGCCAGCAGCTCGACAGGGGTGGTAGGGGAAAAACTGTTTTTT. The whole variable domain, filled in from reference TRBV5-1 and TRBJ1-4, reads KAGVTQTPRYLIKTRGQQVTLSCSPISGHRSVSWYQQTPGQGLQFLFEYFSETQRNKGNFPGRFSGRQFSNSRSEMNVSTLELGDSALYLCASSSTGVVGEKLFFGSGTQLSVL.

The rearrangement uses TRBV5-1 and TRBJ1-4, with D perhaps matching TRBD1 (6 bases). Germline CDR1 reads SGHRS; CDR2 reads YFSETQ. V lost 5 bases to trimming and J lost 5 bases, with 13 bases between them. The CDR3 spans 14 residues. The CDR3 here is CASRSTGGNEKLFF. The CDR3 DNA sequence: TGCGCCAGCAGGTCGACAGGCGGGAATGAAAAACTGTTTTTT.

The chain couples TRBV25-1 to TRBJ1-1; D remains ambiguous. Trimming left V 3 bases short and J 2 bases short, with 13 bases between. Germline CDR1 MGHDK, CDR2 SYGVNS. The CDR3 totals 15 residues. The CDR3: CASSDAGTRNTEAFF. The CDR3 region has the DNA TGTGCCAGCAGTGACGCCGGTACCAGAAACACTGAAGCTTTCTTT.

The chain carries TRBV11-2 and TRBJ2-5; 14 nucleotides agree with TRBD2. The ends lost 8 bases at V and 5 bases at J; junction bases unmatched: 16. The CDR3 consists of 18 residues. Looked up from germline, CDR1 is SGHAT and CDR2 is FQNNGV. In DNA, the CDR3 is TGTGCCAGCGCGAAGACTAGAGGGACTAGCGGGAGTAGGGAGACCCAGTACTTC. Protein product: CASAKTRGTSGSRETQYF.

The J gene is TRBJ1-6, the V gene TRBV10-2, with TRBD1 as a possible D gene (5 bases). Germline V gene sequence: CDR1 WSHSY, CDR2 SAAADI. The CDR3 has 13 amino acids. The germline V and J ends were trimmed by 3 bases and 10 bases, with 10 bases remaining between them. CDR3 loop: CASSEGVHSPLHF. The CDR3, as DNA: TGCGCCAGCAGTGAAGGGGTCCACTCACCCCTCCACTTT.

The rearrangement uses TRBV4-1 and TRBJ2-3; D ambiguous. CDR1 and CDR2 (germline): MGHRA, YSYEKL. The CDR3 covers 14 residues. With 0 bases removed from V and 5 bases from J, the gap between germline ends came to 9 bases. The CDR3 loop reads CASSQDTPLDTQYF. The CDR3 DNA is TGCGCCAGCAGCCAAGATACCCCCTTAGATACGCAGTATTTT.

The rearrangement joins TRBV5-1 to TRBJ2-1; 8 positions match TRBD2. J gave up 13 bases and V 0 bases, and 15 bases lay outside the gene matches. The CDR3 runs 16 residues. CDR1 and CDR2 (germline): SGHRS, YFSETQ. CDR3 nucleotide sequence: TGCGCCAGCAGCTTGGTAGCTAGCGGGTATTACAATAACCAGTTCTTC. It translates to CASSLVASGYYNNQFF.

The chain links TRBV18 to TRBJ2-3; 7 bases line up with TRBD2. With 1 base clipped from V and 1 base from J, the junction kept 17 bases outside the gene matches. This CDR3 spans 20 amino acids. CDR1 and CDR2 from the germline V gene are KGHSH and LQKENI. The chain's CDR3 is CASSPRRASWEGMGTDTQYF. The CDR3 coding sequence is TGTGCCAGCTCACCACGTAGAGCCTCGTGGGAGGGGATGGGCACAGATACGCAGTATTTT.

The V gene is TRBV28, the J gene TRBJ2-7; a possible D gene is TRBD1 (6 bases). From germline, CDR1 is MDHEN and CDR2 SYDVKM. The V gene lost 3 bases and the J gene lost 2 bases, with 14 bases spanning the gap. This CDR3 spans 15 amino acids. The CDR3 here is CASSFSQGQTYEQYF. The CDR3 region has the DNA TGTGCCAGCAGTTTTAGCCAGGGACAAACCTACGAGCAGTACTTC.

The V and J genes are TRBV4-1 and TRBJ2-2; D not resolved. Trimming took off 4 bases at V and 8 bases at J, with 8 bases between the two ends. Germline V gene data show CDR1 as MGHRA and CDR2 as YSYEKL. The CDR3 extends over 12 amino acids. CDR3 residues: CASSPRLGELFF. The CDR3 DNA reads TGCGCCAGCAGCCCCCGCTTGGGGGAGCTGTTTTTT.

The CDR3 DNA is TGTGCCAGCAGTCAAATGCCGGGACAGGGTTACGAAGCTTTCTTT. Translating gives CASSQMPGQGYEAFF. This chain connects TRBV6-1 to TRBJ1-1; the match to TRBD1 covers 9 bases. This CDR3 contains 15 residues. With V trimmed by 5 bases and J by 8 bases, 12 bases remained unmatched. Looked up from germline, CDR1 is MNHNS and CDR2 is SASEGT.

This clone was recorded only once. The CDR3 DNA sequence: TGTGCCAGCAGCACACAAGCGGGAGGATCCTACAATGAGCAGTTCTTC. Its translation: CASSTQAGGSYNEQFF. V and J are TRBV7-2 and TRBJ2-1; 9 bases are shared with TRBD2. J was trimmed by 1 base and V by 5 bases; bases with no gene match: 6. The CDR3 spans 16 residues. The germline V gene encodes CDR1 SGHTA and CDR2 FQGNSA.

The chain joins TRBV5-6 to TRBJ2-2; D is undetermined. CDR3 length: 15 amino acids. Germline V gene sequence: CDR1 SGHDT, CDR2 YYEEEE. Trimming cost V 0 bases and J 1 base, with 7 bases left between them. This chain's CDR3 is CASSLAWENTGELFF. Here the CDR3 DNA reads TGTGCCAGCAGCTTGGCCTGGGAGAACACCGGGGAGCTGTTTTTT.

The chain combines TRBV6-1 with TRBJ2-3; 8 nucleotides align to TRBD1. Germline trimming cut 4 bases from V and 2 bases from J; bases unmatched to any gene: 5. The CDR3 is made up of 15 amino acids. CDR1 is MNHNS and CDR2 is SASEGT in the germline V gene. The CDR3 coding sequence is TGTGCCAGCAGTGTCAGGGGGCATATCACAGATACGCAGTATTTT. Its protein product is CASSVRGHITDTQYF.

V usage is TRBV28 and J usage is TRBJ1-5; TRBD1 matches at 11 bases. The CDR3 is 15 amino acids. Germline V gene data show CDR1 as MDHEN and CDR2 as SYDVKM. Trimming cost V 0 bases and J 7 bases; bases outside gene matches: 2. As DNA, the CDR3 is TGTGCCAGCAGTTTATGGGACAGGGGGCAGCAGCCCCAGCATTTT. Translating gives CASSLWDRGQQPQHF.

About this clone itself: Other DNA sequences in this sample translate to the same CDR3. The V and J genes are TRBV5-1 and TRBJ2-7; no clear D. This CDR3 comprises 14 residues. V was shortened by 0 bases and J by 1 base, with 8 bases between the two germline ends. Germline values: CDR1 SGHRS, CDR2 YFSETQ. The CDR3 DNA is TGCGCCAGCAGCTTGGTGACGGGTTCCTACGAGCAGTACTTC. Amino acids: CASSLVTGSYEQYF.

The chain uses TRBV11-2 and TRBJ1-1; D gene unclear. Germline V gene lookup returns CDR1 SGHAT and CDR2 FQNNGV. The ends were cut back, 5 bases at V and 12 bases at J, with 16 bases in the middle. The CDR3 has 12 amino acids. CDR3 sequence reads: CASSIRTSKPFF. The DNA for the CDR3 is TGTGCCAGCAGCATCCGGACTTCCAAACCTTTCTTT.

The CDR3 spells CAAGYEQYF. The CDR3 DNA follows: TGTGCCGCAGGGTATGAGCAGTACTTC. The V gene is TRBV27, the J gene TRBJ2-7; weak D call: TRBD1 (5 bases). Germline CDR1 MNHEY, CDR2 SMNVEV (reference sequence). The CDR3 is 9 residues long. V shed 11 bases and J shed 7 bases, with 9 bases lying between them.

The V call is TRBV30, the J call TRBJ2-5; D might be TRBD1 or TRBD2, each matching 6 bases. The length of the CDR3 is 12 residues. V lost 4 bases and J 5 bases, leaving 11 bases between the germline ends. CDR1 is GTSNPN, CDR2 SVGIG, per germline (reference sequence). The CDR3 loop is CAWNLGGETQYF. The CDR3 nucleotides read TGTGCCTGGAATTTGGGGGGCGAGACCCAGTACTTC.

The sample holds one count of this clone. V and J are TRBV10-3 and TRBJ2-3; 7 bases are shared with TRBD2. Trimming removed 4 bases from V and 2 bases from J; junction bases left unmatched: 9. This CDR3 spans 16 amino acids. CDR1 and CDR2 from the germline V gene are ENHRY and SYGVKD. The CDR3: CAISGSASGNTDTQYF. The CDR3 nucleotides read TGTGCCATCAGTGGTTCGGCTAGCGGAAACACAGATACGCAGTATTTT.

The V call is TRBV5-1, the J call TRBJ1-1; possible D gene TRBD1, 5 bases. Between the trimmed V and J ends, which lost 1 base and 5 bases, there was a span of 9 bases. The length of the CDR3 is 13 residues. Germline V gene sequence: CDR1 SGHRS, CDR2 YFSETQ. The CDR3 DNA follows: TGCGCCAGCAGCTTGTGGGGCCAGACTGAAGCTTTCTTT. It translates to CASSLWGQTEAFF. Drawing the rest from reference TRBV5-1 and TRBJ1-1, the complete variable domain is KAGVTQTPRYLIKTRGQQVTLSCSPISGHRSVSWYQQTPGQGLQFLFEYFSETQRNKGNFPGRFSGRQFSNSRSEMNVSTLELGDSALYLCASSLWGQTEAFFGQGTRLTVV.

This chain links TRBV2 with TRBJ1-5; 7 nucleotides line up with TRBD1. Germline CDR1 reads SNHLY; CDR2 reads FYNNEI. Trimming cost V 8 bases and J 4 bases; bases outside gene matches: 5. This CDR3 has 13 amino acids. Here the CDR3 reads CASGTDQNQPQHF. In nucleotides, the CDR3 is TGTGCCAGCGGGACAGACCAAAATCAGCCCCAGCATTTT.

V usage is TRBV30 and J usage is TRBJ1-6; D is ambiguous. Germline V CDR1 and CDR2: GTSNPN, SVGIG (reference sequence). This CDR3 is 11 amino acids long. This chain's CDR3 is CTGQLSSPLHF. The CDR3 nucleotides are TGTACTGGGCAGCTAAGCTCACCCCTCCACTTT. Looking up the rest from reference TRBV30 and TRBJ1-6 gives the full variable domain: SQTIHQWPATLVQPVGSPLSLECTVEGTSNPNLYWYRQAAGRGLQLLFYSVGIGQISSEVPQNLSASRPQDRQFILSSKKLLLSDSGFYLCTGQLSSPLHFGNGTRLTVT.

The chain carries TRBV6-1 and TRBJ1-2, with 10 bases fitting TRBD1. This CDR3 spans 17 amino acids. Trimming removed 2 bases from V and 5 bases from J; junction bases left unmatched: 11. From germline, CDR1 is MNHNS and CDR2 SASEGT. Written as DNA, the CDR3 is TGTGCCAGCAGTGAAAGGCGACAGGGGGCGCGGAGGTATGGCTACACCTTC. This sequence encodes CASSERRQGARRYGYTF.

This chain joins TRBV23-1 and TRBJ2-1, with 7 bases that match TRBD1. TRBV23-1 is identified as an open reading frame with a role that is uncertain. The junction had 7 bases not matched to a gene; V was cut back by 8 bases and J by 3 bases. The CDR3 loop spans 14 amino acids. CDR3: CASLTGPCYNEQFF. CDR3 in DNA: TGCGCCAGCCTGACAGGGCCCTGCTACAATGAGCAGTTCTTC.

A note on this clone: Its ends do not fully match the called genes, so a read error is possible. CDR3 protein: CASSLYGTDTQYF. CDR3 DNA: TGTGCTAGCAGCTTATACGGGACAGATACGCAGTATTTT. The chain links TRBV7-7 to TRBJ2-3; D not certain. This CDR3 has 13 amino acids. The germline CDR1 and CDR2 sequences are SSHAT and FNYEAQ (reference sequence).